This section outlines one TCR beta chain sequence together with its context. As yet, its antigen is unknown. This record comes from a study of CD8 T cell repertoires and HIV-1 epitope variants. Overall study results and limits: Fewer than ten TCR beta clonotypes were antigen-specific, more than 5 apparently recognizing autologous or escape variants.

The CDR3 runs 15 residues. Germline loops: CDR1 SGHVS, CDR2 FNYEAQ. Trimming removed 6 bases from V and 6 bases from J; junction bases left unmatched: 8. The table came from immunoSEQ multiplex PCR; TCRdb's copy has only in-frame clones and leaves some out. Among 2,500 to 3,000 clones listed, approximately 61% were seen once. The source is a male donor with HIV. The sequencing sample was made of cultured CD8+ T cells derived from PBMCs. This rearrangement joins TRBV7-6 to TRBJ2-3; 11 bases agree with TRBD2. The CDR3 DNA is TGTGCCAGCAGTCTGCGGACTAGCGGGCGGGATACGCAGTATTTT. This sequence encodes CASSLRTSGRDTQYF.